This TCR beta chain was found in a study of blood T cell repertoires in COVID-19. Across the study: Italy, Spain and the United States were the sources of the convalescent and acute COVID-19 samples. PBMCs, B-cell-depleted T cells, or T cells were the source of the cDNA or gDNA that made up the material.

V was clipped by 0 bases and J by 8 bases, with 15 bases between them. This CDR3 has 15 residues. The V gene's germline CDR1 is SGHRS and CDR2 YFSETQ. Produced via immunoSEQ multiplex PCR; TCRdb's table is partial and in-frame only. The repertoire includes under 200,000 clones, approximately 85% of them detected once, and approximately 5% sits in the top ten. Participants were aged 18 to 89 years from 20 to 30 US areas. The study assigned cohorts using participant-reported clinical history. The rearrangement joins TRBV5-1 to TRBJ2-1; tentatively, D is TRBD1 (5 bases). The sequencing sample was made of PBMCs or T cells enriched from blood (not recorded which). The source is a man in his forties with acute COVID-19. The CDR3 DNA reads TGCGCCAGCAGCTTGGCCCCAGGGAAGACGGATGAGCAGTTCTTC. As protein: CASSLAPGKTDEQFF.